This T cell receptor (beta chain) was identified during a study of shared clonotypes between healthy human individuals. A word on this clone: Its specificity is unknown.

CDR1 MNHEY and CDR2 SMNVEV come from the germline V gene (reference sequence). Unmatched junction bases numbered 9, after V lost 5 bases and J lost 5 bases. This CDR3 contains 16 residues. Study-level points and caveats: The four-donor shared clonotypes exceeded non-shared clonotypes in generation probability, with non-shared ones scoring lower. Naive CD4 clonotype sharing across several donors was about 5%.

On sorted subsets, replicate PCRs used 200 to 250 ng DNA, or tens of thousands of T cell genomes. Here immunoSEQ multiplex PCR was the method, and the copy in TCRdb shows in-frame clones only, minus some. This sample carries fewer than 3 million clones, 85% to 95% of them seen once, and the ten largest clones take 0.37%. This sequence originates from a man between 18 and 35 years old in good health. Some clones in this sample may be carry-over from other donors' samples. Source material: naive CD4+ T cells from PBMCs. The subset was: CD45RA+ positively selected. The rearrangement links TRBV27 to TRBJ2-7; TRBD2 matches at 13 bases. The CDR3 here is CASSPELAGGSHEQYF. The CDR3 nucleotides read TGTGCCAGCAGTCCAGAACTAGCGGGAGGGAGCCACGAGCAGTACTTC.